This is a list of T cell receptor beta chains from one sample in a study of human T cells and chemical hapten exposure. TCRdb processed the RACE reads anew with MiXCR; each CDR3 protein has one entry. Of about 260,000 distinct CDR3 sequences in the sample, about 8.1% were seen once. The specimen was whole blood, collected in connection with sensitization to the hapten diphenylcyclopropenone (DPC). The receptors were gathered from a woman in her thirties or forties with alopecia areata. Some clones in this sample may be carry-over from other donors' samples. CDR3s include the opening cysteine and the closing phenylalanine or tryptophan. A D gene is named only where the DNA matches it firmly. Size tells how often a clone was seen (once, few, many) or the class of an expanded clone, and some rows leave it out.

-	TRBJ2-7	TRBV7-8	-	CASSPGRGGEQYF	TGTGCCAGCAGCCCCGGCCGGGGCGGCGAGCAGTACTTC
-	TRBJ1-2	TRBV4-1	-	CASSRLTGFYTF	TGCGCCAGCAGCCGCCTGACCGGATTCTACACCTTC
TRBD2	TRBJ2-3	TRBV7-2	-	CASSLVAGVRDTQYF	TGTGCCAGCAGCTTAGTGGCGGGAGTAAGAGATACGCAGTATTTT
TRBD1	TRBJ2-3	TRBV6-4	few	CASSPDRAGTDTQYF	TGTGCCAGCAGTCCGGACAGGGCTGGCACAGATACGCAGTATTTT
-	TRBJ2-3	TRBV7-2	-	CASSSAGSSPTQYF	TGTGCCAGCAGCTCGGCGGGATCCTCCCCGACGCAGTATTTT
TRBD1	TRBJ1-2	TRBV28	-	CASSLRQGTDGYTF	TGTGCCAGCAGTTTGCGGCAGGGGACAGACGGCTACACCTTC
-	TRBJ2-7	TRBV5-1	many	CASRGDPTSYEQYF	TGCGCCAGCAGGGGGGATCCCACCTCCTACGAGCAGTACTTC
TRBD1	TRBJ1-1	TRBV6-2/TRBV6-3	many	CASTRGQVAGTEAFF	TGTGCCAGCACCCGGGGACAGGTCGCGGGCACTGAAGCTTTCTTT
-	TRBJ2-7	TRBV7-2	-	CASSLERHSWEQYF	TGTGCCAGCAGCTTAGAGAGGCATTCCTGGGAGCAGTACTTC
-	TRBJ1-3	TRBV21-1	few	CASISTGDLNTIYF	TGTGCCAGCATCTCGACAGGAGACTTAAACACCATATATTTT
-	TRBJ2-3	TRBV7-6	-	CASTTTGQPDTQYF	TGTGCCAGCACCACGACCGGACAGCCAGATACGCAGTATTTT
-	TRBJ2-2	TRBV20-1	-	CSSPGLGNTGELFF	TGCAGCTCGCCGGGACTGGGAAACACCGGGGAGCTGTTTTTT
TRBD1	TRBJ2-1	TRBV11-2	-	CASSLSRDSEQFF	TGTGCCAGCAGCTTAAGTCGGGACAGTGAGCAGTTCTTC
TRBD2	TRBJ2-2	TRBV20-1	-	CSGRGAPNTGELFF	TGCAGTGGGCGGGGGGCCCCGAACACCGGGGAGCTGTTTTTT
TRBD2	TRBJ2-7	TRBV5-1	-	CASSLVLGEGEQYF	TGCGCCAGCAGCTTGGTTCTCGGGGAGGGCGAGCAGTACTTC
TRBD1	TRBJ2-5	TRBV4-3	few	CASSQGQGGGETQYF	TGCGCCAGCAGCCAAGGACAGGGTGGAGGAGAGACCCAGTACTTC
TRBD2	TRBJ2-2	TRBV5-5	-	CASSSARAGESTGELFF	TGTGCCAGCAGCTCCGCAAGAGCGGGAGAGAGCACCGGGGAGCTGTTTTTT
TRBD2	TRBJ2-3	TRBV4-3	-	CASSQDPPSGRSTDTQYF	TGCGCCAGCAGCCAAGATCCGCCAAGCGGGAGGAGCACAGATACGCAGTATTTT